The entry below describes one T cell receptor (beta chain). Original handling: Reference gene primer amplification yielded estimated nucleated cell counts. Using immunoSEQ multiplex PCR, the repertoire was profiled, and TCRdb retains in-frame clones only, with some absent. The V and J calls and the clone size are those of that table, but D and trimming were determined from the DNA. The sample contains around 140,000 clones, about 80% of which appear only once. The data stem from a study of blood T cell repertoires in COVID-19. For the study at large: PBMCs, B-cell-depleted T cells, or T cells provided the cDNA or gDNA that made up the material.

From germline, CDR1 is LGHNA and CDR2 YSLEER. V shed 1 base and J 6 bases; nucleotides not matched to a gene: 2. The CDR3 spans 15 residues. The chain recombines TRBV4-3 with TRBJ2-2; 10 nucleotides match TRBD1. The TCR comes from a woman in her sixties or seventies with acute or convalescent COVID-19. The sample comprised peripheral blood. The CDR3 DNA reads TGCGCCAGCAGCCAAGTTGGACAGGGGGCCGGGGAGCTGTTTTTT. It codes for CASSQVGQGAGELFF.